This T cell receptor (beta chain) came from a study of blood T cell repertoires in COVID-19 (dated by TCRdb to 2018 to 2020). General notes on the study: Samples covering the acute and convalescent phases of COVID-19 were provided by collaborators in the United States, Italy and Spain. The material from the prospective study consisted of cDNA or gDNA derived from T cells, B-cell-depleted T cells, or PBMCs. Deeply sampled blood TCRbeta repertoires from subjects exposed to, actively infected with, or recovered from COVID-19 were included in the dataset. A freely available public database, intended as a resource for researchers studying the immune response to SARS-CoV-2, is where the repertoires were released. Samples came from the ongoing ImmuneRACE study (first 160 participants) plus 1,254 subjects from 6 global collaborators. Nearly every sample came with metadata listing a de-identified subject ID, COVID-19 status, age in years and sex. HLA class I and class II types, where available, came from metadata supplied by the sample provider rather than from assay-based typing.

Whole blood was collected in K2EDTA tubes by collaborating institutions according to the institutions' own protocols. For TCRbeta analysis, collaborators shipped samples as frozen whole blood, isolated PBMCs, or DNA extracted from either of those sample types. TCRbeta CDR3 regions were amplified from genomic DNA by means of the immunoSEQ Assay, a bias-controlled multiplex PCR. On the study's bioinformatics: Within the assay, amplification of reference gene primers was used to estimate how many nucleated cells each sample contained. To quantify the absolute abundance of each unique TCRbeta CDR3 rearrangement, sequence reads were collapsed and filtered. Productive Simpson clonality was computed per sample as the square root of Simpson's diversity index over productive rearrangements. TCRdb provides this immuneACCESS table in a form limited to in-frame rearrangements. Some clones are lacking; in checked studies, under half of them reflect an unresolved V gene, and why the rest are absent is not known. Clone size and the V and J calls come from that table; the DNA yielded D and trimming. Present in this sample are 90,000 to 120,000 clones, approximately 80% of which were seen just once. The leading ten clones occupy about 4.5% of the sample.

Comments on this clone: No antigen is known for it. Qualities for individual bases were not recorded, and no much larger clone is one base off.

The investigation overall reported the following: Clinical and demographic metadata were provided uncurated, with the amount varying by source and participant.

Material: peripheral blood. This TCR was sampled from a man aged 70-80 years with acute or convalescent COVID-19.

The bases read TGTGCCAGCAGTTACCGGACAGGGGGACCTGGAAACACCATATATTTT. It encodes CASSYRTGGPGNTIYF. The chain was built from TRBV6-5 and TRBJ1-3; 10 of the junction bases match TRBD1. The germline V gene yields MNHEY for CDR1 and SVGAGI for CDR2. V has 2 bases trimmed and J has 2 bases trimmed; junction bases matching no gene number 3. The CDR3 spans 16 residues, from the cysteine through the phenylalanine. CDR3 DNA is the only sequence kept; it has 48 bases, read in frame from the first base.